These 19 T cell receptor beta chains originate from one sample sequenced in a study of metastatic and nonmetastatic thyroid tumors. From the PCR reads, TCRdb re-called clones with MiXCR. This sample has 7,000 to 9,500 clones, with around 29% found just once. Thyroid surgery was preceded by no treatment in any patient. The specimen sequenced was tumor tissue. The receptors derive from a female donor with papillary thyroid cancer or a benign thyroid nodule (not recorded which). Some clones in this sample may be carry-over from other donors' samples.

In its sample, this clone is medium-sized. The same CDR3 arises from other DNA sequences in this sample as well. V is TRBV2 and J is TRBJ2-5, with unresolved D. This CDR3 comprises 11 residues. Germline CDR1 SNHLY, CDR2 FYNNEI. V lost 6 bases and J lost 2, with 4 bases in between. The DNA of the CDR3 is TGTGCCAGCAGGCTGCAAGAGACCCAGTACTTC. It codes for CASRLQETQYF.

This clone was counted a few times. The rearrangement uses TRBV12-3 or TRBV12-4 and TRBJ1-6; 7 nucleotides agree with TRBD1. The CDR3 extends over 12 amino acids. The V gene end was trimmed by 8 bases and the J gene end by 8 bases; junction bases not matched to a gene: 3. This chain's CDR3 is CASRDSDSPLHF. CDR3 sequence (DNA): TGTGCCAGCCGGGACAGTGATTCACCCCTCCACTTT.

By share of the sample, this clone is medium-sized. The rearrangement uses TRBV4-1 and TRBJ2-2; the D is unclear. The CDR3 spans 15 residues. Trimming cost V 0 bases and J 4 bases, with 9 bases left between them. Germline V gene sequence: CDR1 MGHRA, CDR2 YSYEKL. CDR3 protein: CASSQDLASTGELFF. The CDR3 nucleotides read TGCGCCAGCAGCCAAGATCTGGCAAGCACCGGGGAGCTGTTTTTT.

This clone occurred a few times. The chain is built from TRBV2 and TRBJ2-1; 11 bases map to TRBD2. V lost 7 bases to trimming and J lost 5 bases; unmatched junction nucleotides: 7. From germline, CDR1 is SNHLY and CDR2 FYNNEI. This CDR3 is built from 15 residues. CDR3: CASKKLAGGNNEQFF. CDR3 DNA sequence: TGTGCCAGCAAAAAGCTAGCGGGAGGCAACAATGAGCAGTTCTTC.

J is TRBJ1-2 and V is TRBV5-1, with 10 bases aligning to TRBD1. The CDR3 spans 14 residues. Per germline, CDR1 SGHRS and CDR2 YFSETQ. V was clipped by 0 bases and J by 8 bases; unmatched bases: 4. DNA for the CDR3: TGCGCCAGCAGCTTGGGACAGGGGGCGAAAGGCTACACCTTC. This encodes CASSLGQGAKGYTF.

The genes are TRBV11-2 and TRBJ1-2, with D possibly TRBD1 on 5 matching bases. Germline CDR1 is SGHAT and CDR2 is FQNNGV. V was pared by 1 base and J by 5 bases, with 11 bases between. There are 14 residues in the CDR3. The CDR3 coding sequence is TGTGCCAGCAGCTTAGTAAAGGGGTTATATGGCTACACCTTC. As protein: CASSLVKGLYGYTF.

The V and J genes are TRBV5-4 and TRBJ1-1; TRBD1 matches 8 bases. The V gene's germline CDR1 is SGHNT and CDR2 YYREEE (reference sequence). The CDR3 has 14 amino acids. Trimming took 7 bases from V and 3 from J; bases not matched to a gene: 8. The CDR3 sequence is CASLHTGGDTEAFF. CDR3 coding DNA: TGTGCCAGCCTTCATACAGGGGGGGACACTGAAGCTTTCTTT. Full variable domain (remainder filled in from reference TRBV5-4 and TRBJ1-1): ETGVTQSPTHLIKTRGQQVTLRCSSQSGHNTVSWYQQALGQGPQFIFQYYREEENGRGNFPPRFSGLQFPNYSSELNVNALELDDSALYLCASLHTGGDTEAFFGQGTRLTVV.

The V and J genes are TRBV5-1 and TRBJ2-1, with TRBD1 identical over 10 bases. The germline CDR1 and CDR2 sequences are SGHRS and YFSETQ. The V and J ends lost 0 bases and 10 bases, in that order; junction bases with no gene match: 7. The CDR3 has 15 amino acids. This CDR3 is CASSLAGTGDAEQFF. The CDR3 nucleotides are TGCGCCAGCAGCTTGGCCGGGACAGGGGACGCGGAGCAGTTCTTC.

V and J are TRBV11-2 and TRBJ1-6; 8 bases are shared with TRBD1. The germline gives CDR1 SGHAT, CDR2 FQNNGV. This CDR3 spans 14 amino acids. V trimming: 5 bases; J trimming: 6 bases; junction bases outside the gene matches: 3. CDR3 sequence reads: CASSPGQVNSPLHF. DNA for the CDR3: TGTGCCAGCAGCCCGGGACAGGTTAATTCACCCCTCCACTTT.

This clone was detected a few times. The chain recombines TRBV6-1 with TRBJ2-2; D is uncertain. Germline V gives CDR1 MNHNS, CDR2 SASEGT. With 1 base removed from V and 5 bases from J, the gap between germline ends came to 8 bases. The CDR3 is 14 amino acids. CDR3 loop: CASSEGWGTGELFF. The CDR3 DNA reads as TGTGCCAGCAGTGAAGGATGGGGAACCGGGGAGCTGTTTTTT.

This clone is deemed medium-sized. The genes are TRBV2 and TRBJ1-2; D is possibly TRBD1 (5 bases). Germline V gene lookup returns CDR1 SNHLY and CDR2 FYNNEI. This CDR3 is 11 amino acids long. V shed 4 bases and J shed 8 bases, with 8 bases lying between them. The CDR3 protein is CASSVGEGYTF. The DNA of the CDR3 is TGTGCCAGCAGTGTAGGGGAAGGCTACACCTTC.

This clone appeared a few times. The chain is built from TRBV28 and TRBJ2-7; 7 bases are a match to TRBD1. CDR1 and CDR2 (germline): MDHEN, SYDVKM. The CDR3 extends over 16 amino acids. V gave up 3 bases and J gave up 3 bases; unmatched junction bases: 11. CDR3 loop: CASSLETGFPDYEQYF. CDR3 bases: TGTGCCAGCAGTTTGGAGACAGGGTTCCCCGACTACGAGCAGTACTTC.

This clone counts as medium-sized. The chain is built from TRBV7-8 and TRBJ2-7; D unclear. The germline gives CDR1 SGHVS, CDR2 FQNEAQ. This CDR3 region has 14 residues. V was cut by 6 bases and J by 2 bases, with 14 bases left in between. CDR3 bases: TGTGCCAGCAGTCCCCGACTGGGAACCTACGAGCAGTACTTC. Its protein is CASSPRLGTYEQYF.

This clone is medium-sized within its sample. This chain connects TRBV4-2 to TRBJ1-1; D gene unclear. V was shortened by 4 bases and J by 6 bases, with 15 bases between the two germline ends. The CDR3 is made up of 14 amino acids. Germline CDR1 and CDR2: LGHNA and YNFKEQ. The CDR3 sequence: CASSRTQLVPEAFF. DNA for the CDR3: TGTGCCAGCAGCCGGACCCAATTGGTCCCTGAAGCTTTCTTT.

The chain recombines TRBV7-9 with TRBJ2-2, with D possibly being TRBD1 (6 bases). In germline, CDR1 is SEHNR, CDR2 FQNEAQ (reference sequence). The ends were cut back, 11 bases at V and 7 bases at J, with 8 bases in the middle. The CDR3 loop spans 10 amino acids. The CDR3 sequence: CAGGGGELFF. CDR3 bases: TGTGCCGGGGGCGGCGGGGAGCTGTTTTTT.

The CDR3 reads CASSYGGTNTEAFF. In DNA form, the CDR3 reads TGTGCCAGCAGTTACGGGGGTACGAACACTGAAGCTTTCTTT. This chain uses TRBV6-2 or TRBV6-3 with TRBJ1-1; D may be TRBD1 (5 bases). Germline lookup yields CDR1 MNHEY and CDR2 SVGEGT. The germline V and J ends were trimmed by 2 bases and 1 base, with 8 bases remaining between them. The CDR3 totals 14 residues.

CDR3 sequence (DNA): TGTGCCAGCAGCTACGGACAGAACTATGGCTACACCTTC. This encodes CASSYGQNYGYTF. This sequence joins TRBV7-9 and TRBJ1-2, with D possibly being TRBD1 (6 bases). V dropped 4 bases and J dropped 2 bases, with 8 bases sitting between them. Germline CDR1 is SEHNR and CDR2 is FQNEAQ (reference sequence). The CDR3 contains 13 residues. The full variable domain, its missing parts supplied by reference TRBV7-9 and TRBJ1-2, is DTGVSQNPRHKITKRGQNVTFRCDPISEHNRLYWYRQTLGQGPEFLTYFQNEAQLEKSRLLSDRFSAERPKGSFSTLEIQRTEQGDSAMYLCASSYGQNYGYTFGSGTRLTVV.

This clone appeared many times. The chain combines TRBV6-6 with TRBJ1-5; D remains unclear. The CDR3 totals 14 residues. Germline V gives CDR1 MNHNY, CDR2 SVGAGI (reference sequence). V shed 0 bases and J shed 1 base, with 4 bases lying between them. The CDR3 loop is CASSYSLSNQPQHF. Here the CDR3 DNA reads TGTGCCAGCAGTTACTCGCTGAGCAATCAGCCCCAGCATTTT.

The chain carries TRBV3-1 and TRBJ1-2; TRBD1 matches 8 bases. V lost 3 bases to trimming and J lost 4 bases; unmatched junction nucleotides: 1. The CDR3 consists of 13 residues. Germline lookup yields CDR1 LGHDT and CDR2 YNNKEL (reference sequence). Written as DNA, the CDR3 is TGTGCCAGCAGCCAGGGGACAGGCTATGGCTACACCTTC. Its protein product is CASSQGTGYGYTF.